The rows below give T cell receptor beta chains drawn from one sample of a study of T cell clonotyping in hematopoietic cell transplantation. The repertoire was sequenced with immunoSEQ multiplex PCR; TCRdb's copy has only in-frame clones and lacks some. This sample has about 5,700 clones, with roughly 90% found just once. The sequenced sample was peripheral blood mononuclear cells, obtained 100 days after allogeneic stem cell transplant. These receptors were taken from a female patient between 50 and 60 years old who had an allogeneic stem cell transplant from an unrelated donor, so T cells may come from the graft donor. Some clones in this sample may be carry-over from other donors' samples. Both conserved end residues are part of each CDR3. D genes are given only for firm matches. Not all rows give a size; the values are once, few, many and, for expanded clones, a class.

V gene	J gene	D gene	clone size	CDR3 DNA	CDR3 protein
TRBV5-1	TRBJ2-3	TRBD2	.	TGCGCCAGCAGCTTGGACGCGACTAGCGGGGTAAAGTCAGATACGCAGTATTTT	CASSLDATSGVKSDTQYF
TRBV19	TRBJ2-3	TRBD1	.	TGTGCCAGTAAGATCACAGGGGGAGATACGCAGTATTTT	CASKITGGDTQYF
TRBV5-6	TRBJ1-1	.	.	TGTGCCAGCAGCATCGGCGCCTCGGGGAATGAAGCTTTCTTT	CASSIGASGNEAFF
TRBV19	TRBJ1-6	.	.	TGTGCCAGTAGAAGAACCCACCTCGGGGGCCGGAATAATTCACCCCTCCACTTT	CASRRTHLGGRNNSPLHF
TRBV27	TRBJ2-2	TRBD1	.	TGTGCCAGCAAGATCCGGGACAGAAACACCGGGGAGCTGTTTTTT	CASKIRDRNTGELFF
TRBV5-1	TRBJ1-2	.	.	TGCGCCAGCAGCTTGGAACAGTATGGCTACACCTTC	CASSLEQYGYTF
TRBV18	TRBJ2-7	.	.	TGTGCCAGCTCACCGGTCTCCGACGAGCAGTACTTC	CASSPVSDEQYF
TRBV5-1	TRBJ1-2	.	once	TGCGCCAGCAGCTTTTCCCTACAGGCTAACTATGGCTACACCTTC	CASSFSLQANYGYTF
TRBV4-1	TRBJ1-6	.	.	TGCGCCAGCAGCCAGTTGGGTAATTCACCCCTCCACTTT	CASSQLGNSPLHF
TRBV5-6	TRBJ2-5	TRBD1	.	TGTGCCAGCAGCGCCGGGACAGGGGATGTGAAGACCCAGTACTTC	CASSAGTGDVKTQYF
TRBV11-1	TRBJ2-7	.	.	TGTGCCAGCAGCTCCCGGGACGGACAACGGGAGCAGTACTTC	CASSSRDGQREQYF
TRBV10-3	TRBJ1-2	TRBD1	.	TGTGCCACCAAGGGACAGCAGGCCCTCGCGGCCTCCTATGGCTACACCTTC	CATKGQQALAASYGYTF
TRBV11-2	TRBJ2-3	.	.	TGTGCCAGCAGTTTGGGAGATACGCAGTATTTT	CASSLGDTQYF
TRBV4-2	TRBJ2-6	.	.	TGTGCCAGCAGCCAAGAAAGTTCTGGGGCCAACGTCCTGACTTTC	CASSQESSGANVLTF
TRBV7-8	TRBJ1-5	.	.	TGTGCCAGCAGCACCCAGGCGGTAGGTCAGCCCCAGCATTTT	CASSTQAVGQPQHF
TRBV4-1	TRBJ2-2	.	.	TGCGCCAGCAGCCAAGAGCCGTGGGGCCCGAGCACCGGGGAGCTGTTTTTT	CASSQEPWGPSTGELFF
TRBV30	TRBJ1-2	TRBD1	.	TGTGCCTGGAGGGGACAGGGGCTAAATGGCTACACCTTC	CAWRGQGLNGYTF
TRBV10-3	TRBJ2-7	.	.	TGTGCCATCAGTGAGAGTGGCAGAGGGAGCCTCTACGAGCAGTACTTC	CAISESGRGSLYEQYF
TRBV4-2	TRBJ2-7	.	.	TGTGCCAGCAGCCCCGGAGGGGTCCTCTACGAGCAGTACTTC	CASSPGGVLYEQYF
TRBV30	TRBJ2-7	.	medium-sized	TGTGCCTGGAGCCCAGACTTATACGAGCAGTACTTC	CAWSPDLYEQYF
TRBV25-1	TRBJ1-2	TRBD1	.	TGTGCCAGCAGTGAGGTTGGGGGACAGGGCAGCTATGGCTACACCTTC	CASSEVGGQGSYGYTF
TRBV14	TRBJ2-3	TRBD1	.	TGTGCCAGCAGCCCCTGGACAGGGGGTAGCACAGATACGCAGTATTTT	CASSPWTGGSTDTQYF
TRBV2	TRBJ2-2	.	.	TGTGCCAGCAGTGAAGAGGGGAGGCTGTTTTTT	CASSEEGRLFF
TRBV30	TRBJ1-1	.	.	TGTGCCTGGAACGACGGGAACACTGAAGCTTTCTTT	CAWNDGNTEAFF
TRBV6-5	TRBJ2-3	.	.	TGTGCCAGCAAGCGGGGCACAGATACGCAGTATTTT	CASKRGTDTQYF
TRBV16	TRBJ1-1	.	.	TGTGCCAGCAGCGCCCGAGGGGGGGATACTGAAGCTTTCTTT	CASSARGGDTEAFF
TRBV2	TRBJ1-1	.	.	TGTGCCAGCCCGCCGGACTGGGGCACTGAAGCTTTCTTT	CASPPDWGTEAFF
TRBV9	TRBJ2-2	.	.	TGTGCCAGCAGCCCCACAGCTTCCCGGGAGCTGTTTTTT	CASSPTASRELFF
TRBV11-2	TRBJ1-1	.	.	TGTGCCAGCAGCTTGGGCTGGCAGAAGAACACTGAAGCTTTCTTT	CASSLGWQKNTEAFF
TRBV5-1	TRBJ1-4	.	.	TGCGCCAGCAGCCGGGCAGGGATAACTAATGAAAAACTGTTTTTT	CASSRAGITNEKLFF
TRBV6-1	TRBJ1-2	.	.	TGTGCCAGCAGTGGGATTGGTTCGGGCTATGGCTACACCTTC	CASSGIGSGYGYTF
TRBV6-6	TRBJ1-1	.	few	TGTGCCAGCAGCCCAAGACAGGCCTCGAACACTGAAGCTTTCTTT	CASSPRQASNTEAFF
TRBV7-3	TRBJ2-5	TRBD2	.	TGCGCCAGCAGCCAAGAGAGTCTAGCGGGGGAAGAGACCCAGTACTTC	CASSQESLAGEETQYF
TRBV21-1	TRBJ2-7	.	.	TGTGCCAGCAGCAGGAGGGACGGAGGCGACGAGCAGTACTTC	CASSRRDGGDEQYF
TRBV6-5	TRBJ1-5	.	once	TGTGCCAGCAGTTACTCGGGCCGAAATCAGCCCCAGCATTTT	CASSYSGRNQPQHF
TRBV7-7	TRBJ1-1	.	few	TGTGCTAGCAGCCGATATTGGGGAGAGATGAACACTGAAGCTTTCTTT	CASSRYWGEMNTEAFF
TRBV30	TRBJ2-7	TRBD2	.	TGTGCCTGGAGCCCCTTTAGCGGGGGGCTTTTATCAACGTCCTACGAGCAGTACTTC	CAWSPFSGGLLSTSYEQYF
TRBV2	TRBJ1-2	.	.	TGTGCCAGCAGTGAAGGACAGCCGGTTCCTATTGCGGGCTACACCTTC	CASSEGQPVPIAGYTF
TRBV9	TRBJ1-2	.	once	TGTGCCAGCAGCGTCGGTGGCCAGACGGATGGCTACACCTTC	CASSVGGQTDGYTF
TRBV7-3	TRBJ1-1	.	.	TGTGCCAGCAGCTTAGATGGGGCGGTCACTGAAGCTTTCTTT	CASSLDGAVTEAFF
TRBV19	TRBJ2-2	.	.	TGTGCCAGTAAGGGTTACCCCGGGGAGCTGTTTTTT	CASKGYPGELFF
TRBV5-1	TRBJ2-2	.	.	TGCGCCAGCAGCCTGAACACCGGGGAGCTGTTTTTT	CASSLNTGELFF
TRBV11-3	TRBJ2-7	.	.	TGTGCCAGCAGCTTACAGGGAAACTCCTACGAGCAGTACTTC	CASSLQGNSYEQYF
TRBV5-4	TRBJ2-7	.	.	TGTGCCAGCAGCTCCTACGGGGGTTCCTACGAGCAGTACTTC	CASSSYGGSYEQYF
TRBV9	TRBJ2-3	.	.	TGTGCCAGCAGCAATTGGGGGGCGTCGACAGATACGCAGTATTTT	CASSNWGASTDTQYF
TRBV25-1	TRBJ2-3	TRBD2	.	TGTGCCAGCAGTGAAGATCCAGCGGGGGGACCAGATACGCAGTATTTT	CASSEDPAGGPDTQYF
TRBV6-5	TRBJ2-6	TRBD1	.	TGTGCCAGCAGTTACGGGACAGGGTCTGGGGCCAACGTCCTGACTTTC	CASSYGTGSGANVLTF
TRBV2	TRBJ1-5	.	.	TGTGCCAGCAGGTCAGGGGACCAGCCCCAGCATTTT	CASRSGDQPQHF
TRBV30	TRBJ1-6	.	.	TGTGCCTGGAGTCCCCAGGGTTTCAATTCACCCCTCCACTTT	CAWSPQGFNSPLHF
TRBV30	TRBJ1-2	.	.	TGTGCCTGGACCTCCGGTCAGGGCGACTATGGCTACACCTTC	CAWTSGQGDYGYTF
TRBV7-8	TRBJ1-4	TRBD1	.	TGTGCCAGCAGCCCGACAGGGTATGAAAAACTGTTTTTT	CASSPTGYEKLFF
TRBV30	TRBJ2-5	TRBD2	.	TGTGCCTGGAGACTAGCGGGGGGGCAAGAGACCCAGTACTTC	CAWRLAGGQETQYF
TRBV2	TRBJ1-2	.	.	TGTGCCAGCACCACCGCGCTCACTAACTATGGCTACACCTTC	CASTTALTNYGYTF
TRBV6-5	TRBJ1-5	.	large	TGTGCCAGCAGTTCTAGCCCCTCAGGGAAAAATCAGCCCCAGCATTTT	CASSSSPSGKNQPQHF
TRBV10-3	TRBJ2-7	.	.	TGTATGTCCCAGGGGCCCCGTAACGAGCAGTACTTC	CMSQGPRNEQYF